These 7 T cell receptor beta chains came from one sample sequenced in a study of T cells in Graves' hyperthyroidism and ophthalmopathy. Amplification yielded TCR beta CDR3 regions, with RNA transcripts as the source. The TCR CDR3 was amplified in a first-round RT-PCR using the HTBI primer set. Via MiXCR, TCRdb re-called the multiplex PCR reads, giving one row per CDR3 protein. The data show around 700,000 distinct CDR3 sequences, just over 35% seen once. Sequencing used blood. These receptors came from a woman aged 40 to 50 with Graves' hyperthyroidism.

This chain uses TRBV20-1 with TRBJ1-5; D not resolved. The CDR3 loop spans 14 amino acids. Trimming cost V 0 bases and J 1 base, with 7 bases left between them. Germline V gene lookup returns CDR1 DFQATT and CDR2 SNEGSKA (reference sequence). The CDR3 loop reads CSARDPRSNQPQHF. The CDR3 DNA sequence: TGCAGTGCTAGAGATCCCAGGAGCAATCAGCCCCAGCATTTT.

The chain carries TRBV25-1 and TRBJ1-1, with D possibly matching TRBD1 (5 bases). The CDR3 is 14 amino acids. V shed 9 bases and J shed 0 bases, with 14 bases lying between them. The germline gives CDR1 MGHDK, CDR2 SYGVNS. The CDR3 nucleotides are TGTGCCAGTGGGACCTTACCCATGAACACTGAAGCTTTCTTT. The encoded protein is CASGTLPMNTEAFF.

V gene TRBV7-9 combines with J gene TRBJ1-1, with D perhaps matching TRBD1 (5 bases). Trimming pared 5 bases from V and 5 bases from J, leaving 15 bases between. CDR3 length: 14 residues. The V gene's germline CDR1 is SEHNR and CDR2 FQNEAQ (reference sequence). The CDR3 protein is CASSITGRGTEAFF. The CDR3 nucleotides are TGTGCCAGCAGCATCACCGGGCGGGGGACTGAAGCTTTCTTT.

This clonotype was seen only a few times. The chain links TRBV4-3 to TRBJ1-1; TRBD1 is a possible D gene (5 bases). This CDR3 is built from 15 residues. Between the trimmed V and J ends, which lost 0 bases and 7 bases, there was a span of 15 bases. The germline V gene has CDR1 LGHNA and CDR2 YSLEER. The CDR3 DNA follows: TGCGCCAGCAGCCAAGATTGGGGGAACGAGGGTGAAGCTTTCTTT. Translating it yields CASSQDWGNEGEAFF.

This clonotype was observed at least ten times. The chain uses TRBV6-5 and TRBJ1-5; the D is unclear. CDR3 length equals 11 residues. Germline lookup yields CDR1 MNHEY and CDR2 SVGAGI. V lost 10 bases and J lost 4, with 8 bases in between. In DNA, the CDR3 is TGTGCCATTTCGGAGAATCAGCCCCAGCATTTT. This codes for CAISENQPQHF.

This chain joins TRBV7-2 and TRBJ1-1; 10 bases map to TRBD1. This CDR3 is built from 17 residues. Germline loops: CDR1 SGHTA, CDR2 FQGNSA. V lost 3 bases to trimming and J lost 4 bases; unmatched junction nucleotides: 11. CDR3 sequence reads: CASSLNTWTGGGTEAFF. CDR3 DNA sequence: TGTGCCAGCAGCTTGAACACCTGGACAGGGGGGGGCACTGAAGCTTTCTTT.

This chain joins TRBV12-3 or TRBV12-4 and TRBJ1-6; the D is unclear. CDR3 length: 13 amino acids. The V gene lost 3 bases and the J gene lost 10 bases, with 10 bases spanning the gap. Written as DNA, the CDR3 is TGTGCCAGCAGTTTCGGGGTAATCTCACCCCTCCACTTT. Its protein product is CASSFGVISPLHF.